A selection of T cell receptor beta chains follows, all from one sample in a study of cytomegalovirus exposure and HLA in healthy donors. Produced via immunoSEQ multiplex PCR; TCRdb's table is partial and in-frame only. The data contain fewer than 250,000 clones, approximately 80% of them singletons. The sequencing sample was made of PBMCs. The receptors were sampled from a girl aged 10 to 17 in good health and CMV-seronegative. CDR3s include the opening cysteine and the closing phenylalanine or tryptophan. D genes are given only for firm matches. Only some rows state a clone size, as once, few, many or a class for expanded clones.

CASSSSSPYGAGVGKDTQYF TGTGCCAGCAGTTCCTCTTCCCCCTATGGAGCGGGGGTAGGGAAAGATACGCAGTATTTT NA TRBJ2-3 TRBD2 TRBV27
CASSLQGQGEAFF TGTGCCAGCAGCTTGCAAGGACAGGGTGAAGCTTTCTTT few TRBJ1-1 TRBD1 TRBV5-6
CASLLGGRANTIYF TGTGCCAGCCTCTTAGGGGGACGTGCAAACACCATATATTTT NA TRBJ1-3 NA TRBV28
CASRHRRTIYNEQFF TGTGCCAGCAGACACCGACGGACTATTTACAATGAGCAGTTCTTC once TRBJ2-1 NA TRBV28
CASGGLAGGYNEQFF TGTGCCAGCGGGGGACTAGCGGGAGGTTACAATGAGCAGTTCTTC NA TRBJ2-1 TRBD2 TRBV28
CASSRLRDSTQYF TGCGCCAGCAGCCGACTGCGCGACAGTACGCAGTATTTT NA TRBJ2-3 NA TRBV4-3
CASSLTWTDGNNEQFF TGTGCCAGCAGCTTAACGTGGACAGATGGTAACAATGAGCAGTTCTTC NA TRBJ2-1 NA TRBV7-8
CASSPQGTSSSTDTQYF TGTGCCAGCAGCCCTCAGGGGACTAGTTCGAGCACAGATACGCAGTATTTT NA TRBJ2-3 TRBD2 TRBV7-2
CASSPRTGDTGELFF TGTGCCAGCAGCCCCAGGACAGGGGACACCGGGGAGCTGTTTTTT NA TRBJ2-2 TRBD1 TRBV7-2
CASSHGNRELNEQFF TGCGCCAGCAGCCACGGAAACCGGGAGCTCAATGAGCAGTTCTTC NA TRBJ2-1 NA TRBV4-1
CASSEVAGRGPYNEQFF TGTGCCAGCAGTGAAGTGGCGGGGAGAGGGCCCTACAATGAGCAGTTCTTC NA TRBJ2-1 NA TRBV2
CASSQGSNQPQHF TGTGCCAGCAGCCAGGGGAGCAATCAGCCCCAGCATTTT NA TRBJ1-5 NA TRBV7-3
CASVDRGSGNTIYF TGTGCCAGCGTCGACAGGGGATCTGGAAACACCATATATTTT NA TRBJ1-3 TRBD1 TRBV28
CASSAQGSTYNEQFF TGTGCCAGCAGCGCACAGGGATCAACCTACAATGAGCAGTTCTTC NA TRBJ2-1 NA TRBV2
CASSLGSNRDYGYTF TGTGCCAGCAGTTTAGGGTCAAATCGGGACTATGGCTACACCTTC NA TRBJ1-2 NA TRBV28
CASRRGGTLGTEAFF TGTGCCAGCAGACGAGGAGGTACCTTGGGCACTGAAGCTTTCTTT NA TRBJ1-1 NA TRBV5-8
CSVEDHLAYEQFF TGCAGCGTTGAAGATCATCTAGCTTATGAGCAGTTCTTC once TRBJ2-1 NA TRBV29-1
CASSFRTGGIFNYGYTF TGTGCCAGCAGTTTTCGGACAGGGGGGATATTTAACTATGGCTACACCTTC NA TRBJ1-2 TRBD1 TRBV28